The following is a T cell receptor (beta chain) sequence with its context. Since a far larger clone is one base different, this is likely a read error. These data originate in a study of regulatory T cells in long-lasting Graves disease. The CDR3 is 15 residues long. CDR1 MNHEY and CDR2 SVGEGT come from the germline V gene. Library construction for TCR beta used iRepertoire HTBI primers and Arm-PCR of CDR3 regions. TCRdb re-called the multiplex PCR reads through MiXCR, storing one row per CDR3 protein. The table shows about 610,000 distinct CDR3 sequences, with around 16% occurring only once. Indicated time point: newly diagnosed GD, antithyroid drugs for less than 3 months. The TCR library was made from RNA that had been extracted from PBMCs in TRIzol. These same records also appear under a second study, on T cells in Graves' hyperthyroidism and ophthalmopathy. This second study says: HTBI primers were used for first-round RT-PCR of the TCR CDR3. Most clonotypes that expanded in the thyroid above 0.001 also showed up in blood.

The receptor was isolated from a man younger than 35 with Graves disease. The sequencing used peripheral blood mononuclear cells (PBMCs), collected at new diagnosis, from a patient treated with antithyroid drugs. The rearrangement links TRBV6-2 or TRBV6-3 to TRBJ2-7; 7 bases agree with TRBD1. DNA for the CDR3: TGTGCCATCAGTCAGGGACAGCTCGCCAACTACGGGCAGTACTTC. Translating gives CAISQGQLANYGQYF.